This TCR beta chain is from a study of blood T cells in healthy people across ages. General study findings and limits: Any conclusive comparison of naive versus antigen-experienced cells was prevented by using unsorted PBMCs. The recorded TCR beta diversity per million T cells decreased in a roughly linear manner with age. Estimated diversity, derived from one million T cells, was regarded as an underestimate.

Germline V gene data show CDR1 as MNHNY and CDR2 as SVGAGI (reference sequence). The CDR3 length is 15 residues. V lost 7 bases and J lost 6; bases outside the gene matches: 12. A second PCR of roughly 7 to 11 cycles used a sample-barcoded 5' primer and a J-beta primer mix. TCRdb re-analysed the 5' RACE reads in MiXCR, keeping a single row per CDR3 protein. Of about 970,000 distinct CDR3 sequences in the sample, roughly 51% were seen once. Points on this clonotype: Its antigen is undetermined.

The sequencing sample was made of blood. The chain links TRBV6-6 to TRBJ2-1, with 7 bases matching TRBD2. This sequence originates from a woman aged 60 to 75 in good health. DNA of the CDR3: TGTGCCAGCACTCCGCGCGGGAGCTCACGCAATGAGCAGTTCTTC. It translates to CASTPRGSSRNEQFF.